This T cell receptor beta chain comes out of a study of shared clonotypes between healthy human individuals. Profiled with immunoSEQ multiplex PCR; TCRdb holds only in-frame clones, not every one. The sample holds about 380,000 clones; 95% to 97% are singletons and the top ten take 0.25% to 0.35%. The CDR3 is 13 residues long. V lost 6 bases and J lost 0; bases outside the gene matches: 5. The V gene's germline CDR1 is SQVTM and CDR2 ANQGSEA. The healthy adult donors were HIV-negative and reported no recent acute infections or vaccinations. The V call is TRBV29-1, the J call TRBJ2-7; TRBD1 matches 7 bases. This receptor was identified in a man in his thirties or forties in good health. Specimen: memory CD8+ T cells sorted from blood. Subset noted: CD45RO+ cells pooled with CCR7-negative TemRA cells. CDR3 sequence reads: CSVGTASSYEQYF. In DNA form, the CDR3 reads TGCAGCGTAGGGACAGCTAGCTCCTACGAGCAGTACTTC.